There are many counts of the clone carrying this TCR beta chain. Its antigen remains unknown. This entry is derived from a study of breast tumors, draining lymph nodes, adjacent tissues. Broader study findings: That most tumor T cells come from lymph nodes remained unproven. Compared with basal-like, luminal-like tumors shared significantly more repertoire with nontumor tissue. Compared with lymph nodes, tumors were less diverse; compared with nontumor tissue, more. Findings are consistent with lymph node origin and intratumoral expansion of most tumor T cells.

The CDR3 totals 14 residues. Trimming took 5 bases from V and 4 from J, leaving 14 bases between them. Germline loops: CDR1 MNHEY, CDR2 SMNVEV (reference sequence). Breast cancer patients provided tissue from their axillary draining lymph nodes. TCRdb analysed the multiplex PCR reads with MiXCR anew, one entry per CDR3 protein. The repertoire holds fewer than 90,000 distinct CDR3 sequences, with approximately 31% as singletons. The chain employs TRBV27 and TRBJ2-5, with D unclear. The sequence was collected from a female donor with breast cancer. Some clones in this sample may be carry-over from other donors' samples. The sequencing sample was made of axillary lymph node tissue. The CDR3 bases are TGTGCCAGCAGTCCGTCCCCAAACGGAGAGACCCAGTACTTC. Translated: CASSPSPNGETQYF.